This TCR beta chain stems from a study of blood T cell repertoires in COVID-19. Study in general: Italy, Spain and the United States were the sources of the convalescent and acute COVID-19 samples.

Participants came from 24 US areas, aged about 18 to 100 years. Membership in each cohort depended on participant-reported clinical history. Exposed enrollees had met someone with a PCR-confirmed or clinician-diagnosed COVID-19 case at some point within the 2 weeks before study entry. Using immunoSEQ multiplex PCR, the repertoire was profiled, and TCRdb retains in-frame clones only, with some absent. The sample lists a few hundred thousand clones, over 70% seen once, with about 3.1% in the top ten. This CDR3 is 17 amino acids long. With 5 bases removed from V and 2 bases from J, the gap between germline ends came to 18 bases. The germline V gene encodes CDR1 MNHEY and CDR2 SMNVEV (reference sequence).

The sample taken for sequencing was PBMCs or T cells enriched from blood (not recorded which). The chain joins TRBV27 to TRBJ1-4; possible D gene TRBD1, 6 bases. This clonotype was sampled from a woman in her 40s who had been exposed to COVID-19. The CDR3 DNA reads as TGTGCCAGCAGTCCCCTTAGGGGGGGTGGCACTAATGAAAAACTGTTTTTT. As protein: CASSPLRGGGTNEKLFF.